These 23 T cell receptor beta chains were sequenced from one sample in a study of blood T cell repertoires in COVID-19. Sequenced by immunoSEQ multiplex PCR; TCRdb stores in-frame clones only, minus some. Found here are around 220,000 clones, 84% of them singletons; the top ten hold around 20%. The sequenced sample was peripheral blood. The source is a man aged 25-45 years with active or convalescent COVID-19.

The chain carries TRBV5-6 and TRBJ1-5; possible D gene TRBD1, 6 bases. The germline CDR1 and CDR2 sequences are SGHDT and YYEEEE. The V end was cut by 4 bases, the J end by 9 bases, with 20 bases between. This CDR3 is built from 15 residues. Here the CDR3 DNA reads TGTGCCAGCAGCGTCACCGGGACACCCCAAATGCCCCAGCATTTT. It codes for CASSVTGTPQMPQHF.

This chain links TRBV5-8 with TRBJ1-4; 9 bases are shared with TRBD1. The CDR3 extends over 14 amino acids. CDR1 and CDR2 (germline): SGHTS, YDEGEE. After removal of 4 bases from V and 10 bases from J, the junction contained 8 bases not matched to a gene. The CDR3 nucleotides read TGTGCCAGCAGCCCGGGACAGGGAATTCGAAAACTGTTTTTT. Residues: CASSPGQGIRKLFF.

This chain links TRBV4-3 with TRBJ1-1, with 9 bases identical to TRBD1. This CDR3 region has 15 residues. Trimming took 0 bases from V and 7 from J; bases not matched to a gene: 6. Germline assignment: CDR1 LGHNA and CDR2 YSLEER. In nucleotides, the CDR3 is TGCGCCAGCAGCCAAGATACAGGGGGCTCGCGTGAAGCTTTCTTT. Translated: CASSQDTGGSREAFF.

V and J are TRBV7-8 and TRBJ1-5; 8 bases are a match to TRBD1. The ends lost 4 bases at V and 6 bases at J; junction bases unmatched: 2. This CDR3 is built from 13 residues. Germline CDR1 and CDR2: SGHVS and FQNEAQ. The CDR3 coding sequence is TGTGCCAGCAGCTCGACAGGGGCTCAGCCCCAGCATTTT. As protein: CASSSTGAQPQHF.

This clone was observed a few times. This rearrangement joins TRBV19 to TRBJ1-5; D gene unclear. Trimming removed 5 bases at V and 0 bases at J, with 2 bases between. This CDR3 region has 12 residues. Germline CDR1 reads LNHDA; CDR2 reads SQIVND (reference sequence). CDR3: CASSHSNQPQHF. CDR3 DNA: TGTGCCAGTAGTCATAGCAATCAGCCCCAGCATTTT.

The rearrangement links TRBV7-3 to TRBJ2-1; 8 bases are a match to TRBD2. J gave up 9 bases and V 5 bases, and 12 bases lay outside the gene matches. The length of the CDR3 is 15 residues. CDR1 and CDR2 from the germline V gene are SGHTA and FQGTGA. The CDR3 sequence is CASSASLAGPSEQFF. CDR3 in DNA: TGTGCCAGCAGCGCAAGTCTAGCGGGTCCAAGTGAGCAGTTCTTC.

The chain recombines TRBV6-6 with TRBJ1-2; D unresolved. V dropped 5 bases and J dropped 1 base, with 17 bases sitting between them. CDR1 and CDR2 (germline): MNHNY, SVGAGI (reference sequence). CDR3 size: 16 residues. CDR3 sequence reads: CASSPGRGVYNYGYTF. Written as DNA, the CDR3 is TGTGCCAGCAGTCCCGGGCGCGGGGTTTATAACTATGGCTACACCTTC.

In this sample, this clone turned up a few times. The CDR3 DNA is TGTGCCAGCAGTTCCCCCGGGGAACTTAATGAAAAACTGTTTTTT. It codes for CASSSPGELNEKLFF. The genes are TRBV28 and TRBJ1-4; D gene uncertain. The V gene's germline CDR1 is MDHEN and CDR2 SYDVKM. This CDR3 comprises 15 residues. Trimming cost V 4 bases and J 4 bases, with 13 bases left between them.

The chain is built from TRBV30 and TRBJ2-7, with a possible D match to TRBD1 (5 bases). The CDR3 totals 13 residues. Germline CDR1 and CDR2: GTSNPN and SVGIG (reference sequence). V lost 5 bases, J lost 5 bases, and 16 bases lay in between. The CDR3 protein is CAWGLKDNNEQYF. Here the CDR3 DNA reads TGTGCCTGGGGCCTTAAGGACAACAACGAGCAGTACTTC. Supplemented by reference TRBV30 and TRBJ2-7, the full variable domain reads SQTIHQWPATLVQPVGSPLSLECTVEGTSNPNLYWYRQAAGRGLQLLFYSVGIGQISSEVPQNLSASRPQDRQFILSSKKLLLSDSGFYLCAWGLKDNNEQYFGPGTRLTVT.

The rearrangement uses TRBV19 and TRBJ1-6, with 8 bases fitting TRBD1. CDR1 is LNHDA and CDR2 is SQIVND in the germline V gene (reference sequence). With 3 bases clipped from V and 3 bases from J, the junction kept 4 bases outside the gene matches. The CDR3 runs to 16 residues. For the CDR3, the DNA is TGTGCCAGTAGTATCACAGGGACAGGCTATAATTCACCCCTCCACTTT. Translated, it gives CASSITGTGYNSPLHF.

Only one count was recorded for this clone. The J gene is TRBJ2-5, the V gene TRBV30; D not resolved. V was clipped by 2 bases and J by 4 bases, with 11 bases between them. The germline V gene encodes CDR1 GTSNPN and CDR2 SVGIG (reference sequence). The CDR3 length is 13 residues. The DNA for the CDR3 is TGTGCCTGGAGTCCCCGGGTCCCAGAGACCCAGTACTTC. Encoded protein: CAWSPRVPETQYF.

The CDR3 is CASSDSGDRGSNEQFF. In DNA form, the CDR3 reads TGTGCCAGCAGTGACTCAGGGGACAGGGGGTCGAATGAGCAGTTCTTC. The chain recombines TRBV6-4 with TRBJ2-1; 11 bases are shared with TRBD1. Germline assignment: CDR1 MRHNA and CDR2 SNTAGT. V trimming: 0 bases; J trimming: 7 bases; junction bases outside the gene matches: 5. The CDR3 is 16 residues long.

The chain has TRBV3-1 (or the pseudogene TRBV3-2) and TRBJ1-5; no firm D call. Germline CDR1 and CDR2: LGHDT and YNNKEL (reference sequence). This CDR3 region has 15 residues. The V gene lost 0 bases and the J gene lost 5 bases, with 11 bases spanning the gap. CDR3 region: CASSQDLGRDQPQHF. The CDR3 DNA is TGTGCCAGCAGCCAAGATCTGGGGAGGGATCAGCCCCAGCATTTT.

CDR3 amino acids: CASSGQSSGNTIYF. As DNA, the CDR3 is TGTGCCAGCAGCGGACAGAGCTCTGGAAACACCATATATTTT. The rearrangement links TRBV9 to TRBJ1-3; D perhaps matches TRBD1 (5 bases). The germline gives CDR1 SGDLS, CDR2 YYNGEE. V gave up 3 bases and J gave up 0 bases, with 7 bases separating them. The CDR3 has 14 residues.

The CDR3 DNA sequence: TGTGCCAGCAGCTCGCCCGGGACTACCTACAATGAGCAGTTCTTC. Translated: CASSSPGTTYNEQFF. The genes are TRBV7-2 and TRBJ2-1; TRBD2 agrees at 7 bases. V gave up 4 bases and J gave up 2 bases; unmatched junction bases: 5. This CDR3 is 15 amino acids long. Germline CDR1 is SGHTA and CDR2 is FQGNSA. Filled out from reference TRBV7-2 and TRBJ2-1, the complete variable domain reads GAGVSQSPSNKVTEKGKDVELRCDPISGHTALYWYRQSLGQGLEFLIYFQGNSAPDKSGLPSDRFSAERTGGSVSTLTIQRTQQEDSAVYLCASSSPGTTYNEQFFGPGTRLTVL.

The chain couples TRBV6-5 to TRBJ2-7, with 8 nucleotides matching TRBD1. With V trimmed by 6 bases and J by 3 bases, 7 bases remained unmatched. The CDR3 has 14 amino acids. Germline loops: CDR1 MNHEY, CDR2 SVGAGI. DNA for the CDR3: TGTGCCAGCAGAATAGGACAGGGTTTCTACGAGCAGTACTTC. Translation gives CASRIGQGFYEQYF.

V and J are TRBV6-2 or TRBV6-3 and TRBJ2-2, with D possibly being TRBD1 (6 bases). Per the germline V gene, CDR1 is MNHEY and CDR2 is SVGEGT. This CDR3 has 17 amino acids. The V gene lost 5 bases and the J gene lost 6 bases, with 22 bases spanning the gap. The chain's CDR3 is CASSTALGQYEAGELFF. In nucleotides, the CDR3 is TGTGCCAGCAGTACTGCCCTCGGACAGTATGAAGCCGGGGAGCTGTTTTTT.

The gene calls are TRBV6-5 and TRBJ2-3, with a weak D call TRBD1 (5 bases). The germline V gene has CDR1 MNHEY and CDR2 SVGAGI. Trimming pared 5 bases from V and 6 bases from J, leaving 15 bases between. The CDR3 is 14 residues long. DNA for the CDR3: TGTGCCAGCAGTCCCCGGACAAGCTCCGATACGCAGTATTTT. It codes for CASSPRTSSDTQYF.

A few counts support this clone. Distinct nucleotide sequences in the sample also encode this CDR3. This chain uses TRBV7-2 with TRBJ2-5; no clear D gene. The CDR3 runs 11 residues. The ends were cut back, 5 bases at V and 3 bases at J, with 4 bases in the middle. Germline V gives CDR1 SGHTA, CDR2 FQGNSA. The CDR3 bases are TGTGCCAGCAGCCCCAAAGAGACCCAGTACTTC. Protein product: CASSPKETQYF. Based on the CDR3 plus reference TRBV7-2 and TRBJ2-5, the full variable domain is GAGVSQSPSNKVTEKGKDVELRCDPISGHTALYWYRQSLGQGLEFLIYFQGNSAPDKSGLPSDRFSAERTGGSVSTLTIQRTQQEDSAVYLCASSPKETQYFGPGTRLLVL.

V gene TRBV3-1 (or the pseudogene TRBV3-2) combines with J gene TRBJ2-1; no clear D gene. CDR1 LGHDT and CDR2 YNNKEL come from the germline V gene (reference sequence). This CDR3 region has 13 residues. The germline V and J ends were trimmed by 6 bases and 12 bases, with 18 bases remaining between them. The CDR3 region has the DNA TGTGCCAGCAGTCATAGAGGCGGCTTTTTGCAGTTCTTC. It specifies CASSHRGGFLQFF.

V is TRBV7-9 and J is TRBJ1-5; D not certain. The CDR3 totals 15 residues. The V gene's germline CDR1 is SEHNR and CDR2 FQNEAQ (reference sequence). Trimming pared 2 bases from V and 0 bases from J, leaving 8 bases between. The CDR3 reads CASSLKGDSNQPQHF. The CDR3 nucleotides are TGTGCCAGCAGCTTAAAAGGAGATAGCAATCAGCCCCAGCATTTT.

The chain links TRBV5-6 to TRBJ1-4; TRBD1 is a possible D gene (5 bases). The CDR3 spans 14 residues. Trimming left V 0 bases short and J 12 bases short, with 15 bases between. CDR1 and CDR2 from the germline V gene are SGHDT and YYEEEE. CDR3 amino acids: CASSLVLQAGELFF. CDR3 nucleotides: TGTGCCAGCAGCTTGGTTTTACAGGCTGGGGAACTGTTTTTT.

The V gene is TRBV28, the J gene TRBJ2-7; TRBD2 aligns across 7 bases. The length of the CDR3 is 14 residues. The germline V gene has CDR1 MDHEN and CDR2 SYDVKM. The junction had 5 bases not matched to a gene; V was cut back by 6 bases and J by 0 bases. CDR3 in amino acids: CASSQAGLSYEQYF. CDR3 coding DNA: TGTGCCAGCAGCCAAGCGGGGCTCTCCTACGAGCAGTACTTC. Looking up the rest from reference TRBV28 and TRBJ2-7 gives the full variable domain: DVKVTQSSRYLVKRTGEKVFLECVQDMDHENMFWYRQDPGLGLRLIYFSYDVKMKEKGDIPEGYSVSREKKERFSLILESASTNQTSMYLCASSQAGLSYEQYFGPGTRLTVT.